This T cell receptor beta chain was found in a study of low-dose radiotherapy and immunotherapy resistance in tumors. Study summary: Intravenous cyclophosphamide at 200 mg/m2 preceded radiation and immunotherapy by one day, every two weeks.

This CDR3 region has 14 residues. V gave up 2 bases and J gave up 5 bases, with 13 bases separating them. Germline CDR1 is MDHEN and CDR2 is SYDVKM. Regarding time point: after trial treatment. Sample treatment: LDRT plus nivolumab, ipilimumab, low-dose cyclophosphamide and aspirin (RACIN trial). Treatment of the donors consisted of nivolumab and ipilimumab (plus aspirin, low-dose cyclophosphamide and low-dose radiotherapy). Patients eligible had advanced solid tumors without tumor-infiltrating lymphocytes. Covering alpha and beta chains, TRAV- and TRBV-specific primers were used for the first-strand cDNA. The authors ran 15 to 25 PCR cycles to amplify TCRs with a constant-region primer and V-primer adapter. Following isolation, mRNA was amplified via in vitro transcription. TCRdb reanalysed the reads using MiXCR and keeps one entry per CDR3 protein. The sample carries about 39,000 distinct CDR3 sequences, 20% to 25% recorded once.

The table lists this clonotype with a few counts. A far larger clone is off by one base, so a read error is likely. The source of this sequence is a female donor with ovarian cancer. The sequenced sample was PBMCs, obtained after low-dose radiotherapy plus immunotherapy. The rearrangement links TRBV28 to TRBJ2-7; D is ambiguous. The CDR3 here is CASSLMVRPHEQYF. In DNA, the CDR3 is TGTGCCAGCAGTTTAATGGTCCGCCCGCACGAGCAGTACTTC.